This TCR beta chain was documented in a study of shared clonotypes between healthy human individuals. Study as a whole: Those who served as donors were two women and three men between the ages of 18 and 49. Study observations and caveats: Naive CD4 clonotypes were shared across a few donors at approximately 5.3%. An expected dependence of interdonor clonotype sharing on sequencing depth was noted. A reduction in generation probabilities was seen for non-shared clonotypes relative to those shared by all four donors.

As regards this clone: Its antigen is as yet unknown.

Trimming took 4 bases from V and 1 from J; bases not matched to a gene: 3. Germline loops: CDR1 SGHRS, CDR2 YFSETQ. This CDR3 region has 14 residues. Sequencing was performed with immunoSEQ multiplex PCR; in TCRdb, only in-frame clones are kept and a portion is missing. The sample has over a million clones; about 70% are singletons. The gene calls are TRBV5-1 and TRBJ2-5, with 8 bases that match TRBD2. The sample was memory CD4+ T cells sorted from blood. The subset is: CD45RA-negative fraction. This TCR derives from a man between 18 and 35 years old in good health. The CDR3 here is CASSQRGSQETQYF. CDR3 DNA: TGCGCCAGCAGCCAGCGGGGGAGCCAAGAGACCCAGTACTTC.